What follows describes a single TCR beta chain. The antigen remains unidentified. This entry comes from a study of T cell clones after liver transplantation. Study at large: Liver transplant recipients had immunosuppression withdrawal attempted within 2 years. As an antigen-independent comparator, third-party-reactive TCRbeta sequences came from pre-transplant mixed lymphocyte reactions.

The repertoire was sequenced with immunoSEQ multiplex PCR; TCRdb's copy has only in-frame clones and lacks some. The sample carries about 120,000 clones, about nine tenths recorded once. Study-wide results and limits: Circulating graft-donor-reactive CD4 TCRbeta sequences fell significantly post-transplant in most of the 8 subjects.

Trimming left V 4 bases short and J 5 bases short, with 15 bases between. Germline V gene lookup returns CDR1 MDHEN and CDR2 SYDVKM. This CDR3 has 15 amino acids. This specimen consisted of CD4+ T cells from blood, obtained 12 months after liver transplant. The receptor comes from a human patient who received a liver transplant. Some of these T cells may belong to the graft donor. The rearrangement uses TRBV28 and TRBJ2-1; D may be TRBD2 (5 bases). The CDR3 DNA is TGTGCCAGCAGTTGGGCGGGCGGAGCAAACAATGAGCAGTTCTTC. This translates into CASSWAGGANNEQFF. Full variable domain (outside the CDR3, taken from reference TRBV28 and TRBJ2-1): DVKVTQSSRYLVKRTGEKVFLECVQDMDHENMFWYRQDPGLGLRLIYFSYDVKMKEKGDIPEGYSVSREKKERFSLILESASTNQTSMYLCASSWAGGANNEQFFGPGTRLTVL.